The 15 T cell receptor beta chains in this list originate from one sample, sequenced in a study of T-cell reconstitution after alpha-beta-depleted transplantation in children. The library targeted TCRbeta and was prepared with unique molecular identifiers. TCRdb re-called the PCR reads through MiXCR, storing one row per CDR3 protein. This sample has some 550,000 distinct CDR3 sequences; about a sixth occur once, and the top ten carry over 3%. The sample here was PBMCs from the stem cell graft donor, taken from the stem cell graft. All receptors derive from a human donor who donated a stem cell graft to a child with acute lymphoblastic leukemia.

There are a few counts of this clonotype. The CDR3 region is CASSASAEYSTDTQYF. CDR3 nucleotides: TGTGCCAGCAGCGCCTCAGCGGAATATAGCACAGATACGCAGTATTTT. The V call is TRBV9, the J call TRBJ2-3; D is perhaps TRBD2 (5 bases). This CDR3 has 16 amino acids. V shed 3 bases and J shed 0 bases, with 14 bases lying between them. The germline CDR1 and CDR2 sequences are SGDLS and YYNGEE. Supplemented by reference TRBV9 and TRBJ2-3, the full variable domain reads DSGVTQTPKHLITATGQRVTLRCSPRSGDLSVYWYQQSLDQGLQFLIQYYNGEERAKGNILERFSAQQFPDLHSELNLSSLELGDSALYFCASSASAEYSTDTQYFGPGTRLTVL.

The gene calls are TRBV9 and TRBJ2-1, with 10 bases that match TRBD1. The CDR3 length is 16 residues. Germline V lookup: CDR1 SGDLS, CDR2 YYNGEE. V lost 2 bases and J lost 4; bases outside the gene matches: 6. CDR3 region: CASSVQGTGVYNEQFF. The CDR3 DNA sequence: TGTGCCAGCAGCGTCCAGGGGACAGGGGTATACAATGAGCAGTTCTTC. Using reference TRBV9 and TRBJ2-1 for the parts outside the CDR3, the full variable domain is DSGVTQTPKHLITATGQRVTLRCSPRSGDLSVYWYQQSLDQGLQFLIQYYNGEERAKGNILERFSAQQFPDLHSELNLSSLELGDSALYFCASSVQGTGVYNEQFFGPGTRLTVL.

The chain couples TRBV20-1 to TRBJ2-7, with TRBD2 identical over 7 bases. V was pared by 0 bases and J by 2 bases, with 4 bases of the junction left unmatched. CDR3 length equals 14 residues. Germline loops: CDR1 DFQATT, CDR2 SNEGSKA (reference sequence). The CDR3 loop reads CSAREPSGTYEQYF. CDR3 nucleotides: TGCAGTGCTAGAGAGCCTAGCGGTACCTACGAGCAGTACTTC.

This clonotype was observed a few times. This chain joins TRBV27 and TRBJ2-1; 9 nucleotides match TRBD1. Germline V gene sequence: CDR1 MNHEY, CDR2 SMNVEV (reference sequence). Trimming removed 6 bases from V and 7 bases from J; junction bases left unmatched: 7. This CDR3 contains 14 residues. The CDR3 region has the DNA TGTGCCAGCAGGACACAGGGGGCGGGAAATGAGCAGTTCTTC. As protein: CASRTQGAGNEQFF.

The rearrangement links TRBV5-1 to TRBJ2-1; tentative D call: TRBD2 (5 bases). The CDR3 has 15 amino acids. The germline gives CDR1 SGHRS, CDR2 YFSETQ. V was shortened by 0 bases and J by 6 bases, with 13 bases between the two germline ends. CDR3 in DNA: TGCGCCAGCAGCTTGGTGACTATCGAAGGCAATGAGCAGTTCTTC. The encoded protein is CASSLVTIEGNEQFF.

This clonotype turned up a few times. This rearrangement joins TRBV5-6 to TRBJ1-1, with unresolved D. Germline CDR1 reads SGHDT; CDR2 reads YYEEEE. V dropped 1 base and J dropped 5 bases, with 9 bases sitting between them. There are 13 residues in the CDR3. In DNA form, the CDR3 reads TGTGCCAGCAGCTTGTGGAAGGGAACTGAAGCTTTCTTT. This sequence encodes CASSLWKGTEAFF.

The chain combines TRBV29-1 with TRBJ2-1; D unresolved. The CDR3 contains 12 residues. V lost 2 bases and J 8 bases, leaving 10 bases between the germline ends. The germline gives CDR1 SQVTM, CDR2 ANQGSEA. The CDR3 reads CSVEIYGDEQFF. CDR3 DNA: TGCAGCGTTGAAATCTATGGAGATGAGCAGTTCTTC.

There are a few counts of this clonotype. The J gene is TRBJ2-1, the V gene TRBV14, with 7 bases aligning to TRBD2. Germline lookup yields CDR1 SGHDN and CDR2 FVKESK. The CDR3 has 13 residues. The CDR3, as DNA: TGTGCGACAAGGGCTAGCGGATACAATGAGCAGTTCTTC. Translating gives CATRASGYNEQFF.

This clonotype was detected only once. The genes are TRBV20-1 and TRBJ2-1, with D perhaps assigned TRBD1 or TRBD2 (5 bases each). Germline assignment: CDR1 DFQATT and CDR2 SNEGSKA (reference sequence). There are 13 residues in the CDR3. With 6 bases removed from V and 15 bases from J, the gap between germline ends came to 24 bases. The chain's CDR3 is CSAGVGSVNRRFF. The CDR3 DNA sequence: TGCAGTGCGGGGGTGGGGAGCGTGAATCGAAGGTTCTTC.

The V gene is TRBV20-1, the J gene TRBJ2-7; tentatively, D is TRBD1 (6 bases). Germline lookup yields CDR1 DFQATT and CDR2 SNEGSKA (reference sequence). The CDR3 runs 15 residues. Trimming shortened V by 0 bases and J by 3 bases, and 15 bases separated the two germline ends. The CDR3 is CSARDGRGVGYEQYF. DNA for the CDR3: TGCAGTGCTAGAGATGGCAGGGGAGTCGGCTACGAGCAGTACTTC.

The chain recombines TRBV5-1 with TRBJ1-4; D gene uncertain. V shed 3 bases and J shed 13 bases, with 22 bases lying between them. Looked up from germline, CDR1 is SGHRS and CDR2 is YFSETQ. The CDR3 has 15 amino acids. Here the CDR3 DNA reads TGCGCCAGCAGCTCCTCGTTCTCTCCAACATCGACACTGTTTTTT. It is translated as CASSSSFSPTSTLFF.

Only a few counts were recorded for this clonotype. CDR3 DNA: TGCGCCAGCAGCCCCCCCTTCGGAGCGGAGGCCTACGAGCAGTACTTC. Translation gives CASSPPFGAEAYEQYF. The chain couples TRBV5-1 to TRBJ2-7; possibly TRBD2 for D (5 bases). Germline V gene data show CDR1 as SGHRS and CDR2 as YFSETQ. The CDR3 consists of 16 residues. The V gene lost 4 bases and the J gene lost 2 bases, with 19 bases spanning the gap.

This clonotype was seen more than once but under ten times. V is TRBV27 and J is TRBJ1-4; D gene ambiguous. The CDR3 consists of 12 residues. V shed 4 bases and J shed 8 bases, with 8 bases lying between them. Germline values: CDR1 MNHEY, CDR2 SMNVEV (reference sequence). Here the CDR3 reads CASSSDREKLFF. CDR3 nucleotides: TGTGCCAGCAGTTCGGATAGGGAAAAACTGTTTTTT.

This rearrangement joins TRBV12-3 or TRBV12-4 to TRBJ2-3; D is unresolved. The CDR3 length is 14 residues. V dropped 10 bases and J dropped 2 bases, with 16 bases sitting between them. Here the CDR3 DNA reads TGTGCCAAAACGCGGCTTCACGACACAGATACGCAGTATTTT. Its translation: CAKTRLHDTDTQYF.

A remark on this clonotype: The conserved phenylalanine or tryptophan is not found at the CDR3 terminus, so this likely reflects a read error. The CDR3 DNA follows: TGTGCCAGCAGCCCCGTCCCGACAGTCCAAGAGACCCAGTACCTC. It is translated as CASSPVPTVQETQYL. V usage is TRBV7-9 and J usage is TRBJ2-5, with D possibly TRBD1 on 5 matching bases. Germline loops: CDR1 SEHNR, CDR2 FQNEAQ (reference sequence). This CDR3 is built from 15 residues. V was trimmed by 5 bases and J by 1 base, leaving 14 bases between them.